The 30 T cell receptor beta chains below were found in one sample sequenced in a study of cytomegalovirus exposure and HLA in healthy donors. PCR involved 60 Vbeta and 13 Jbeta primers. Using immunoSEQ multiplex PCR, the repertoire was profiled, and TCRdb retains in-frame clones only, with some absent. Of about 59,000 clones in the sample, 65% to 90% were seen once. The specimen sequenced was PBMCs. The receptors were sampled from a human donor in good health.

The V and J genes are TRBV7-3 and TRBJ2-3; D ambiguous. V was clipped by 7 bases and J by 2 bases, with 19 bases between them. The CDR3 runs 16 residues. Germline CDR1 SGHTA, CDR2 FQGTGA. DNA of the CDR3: TGTGCCAGCACCCTGACACGGAACCCCCTCACAGATACGCAGTATTTT. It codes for CASTLTRNPLTDTQYF.

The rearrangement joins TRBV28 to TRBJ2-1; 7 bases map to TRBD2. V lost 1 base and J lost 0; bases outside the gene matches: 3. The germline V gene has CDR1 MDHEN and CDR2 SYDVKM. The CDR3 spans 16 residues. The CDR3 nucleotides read TGTGCCAGCAGTTTATACCCGGGAGGCTCCTACAATGAGCAGTTCTTC. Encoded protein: CASSLYPGGSYNEQFF.

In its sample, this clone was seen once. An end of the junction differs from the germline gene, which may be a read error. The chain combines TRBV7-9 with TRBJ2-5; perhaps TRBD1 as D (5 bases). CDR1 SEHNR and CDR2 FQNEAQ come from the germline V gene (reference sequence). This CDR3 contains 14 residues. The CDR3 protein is CSSSWTRVAETQYF. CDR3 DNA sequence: TGTTCCAGCAGCTGGACAAGGGTTGCCGAGACCCAGTACTTC.

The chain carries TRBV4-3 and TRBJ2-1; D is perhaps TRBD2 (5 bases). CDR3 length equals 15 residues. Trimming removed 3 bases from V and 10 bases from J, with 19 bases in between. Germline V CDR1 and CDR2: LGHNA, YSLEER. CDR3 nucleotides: TGCGCCAGCAGCCAGTCCCAGTTAGCGAGGTGGGAGCAGTTCTTC. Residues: CASSQSQLARWEQFF.

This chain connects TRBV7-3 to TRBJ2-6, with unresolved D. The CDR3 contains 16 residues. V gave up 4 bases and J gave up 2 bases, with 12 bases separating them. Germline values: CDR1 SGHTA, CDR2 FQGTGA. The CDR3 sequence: CASSSTPNAGANVLTF. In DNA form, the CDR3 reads TGTGCCAGCAGCTCTACCCCGAATGCTGGGGCCAACGTCCTGACTTTC.

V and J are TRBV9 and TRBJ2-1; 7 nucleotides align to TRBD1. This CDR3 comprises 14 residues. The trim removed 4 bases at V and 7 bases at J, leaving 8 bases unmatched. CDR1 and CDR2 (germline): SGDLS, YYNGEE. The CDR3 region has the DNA TGTGCCAGCAGCCCGCCAGACAGGGTTAATGAGCAGTTCTTC. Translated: CASSPPDRVNEQFF.

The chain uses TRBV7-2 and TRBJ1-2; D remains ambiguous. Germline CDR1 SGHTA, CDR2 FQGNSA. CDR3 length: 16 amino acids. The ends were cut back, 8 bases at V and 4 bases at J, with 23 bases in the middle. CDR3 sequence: CASCTPAADLFYGYTF. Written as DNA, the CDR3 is TGTGCCAGCTGCACCCCGGCGGCTGACCTGTTCTATGGCTACACCTTC.

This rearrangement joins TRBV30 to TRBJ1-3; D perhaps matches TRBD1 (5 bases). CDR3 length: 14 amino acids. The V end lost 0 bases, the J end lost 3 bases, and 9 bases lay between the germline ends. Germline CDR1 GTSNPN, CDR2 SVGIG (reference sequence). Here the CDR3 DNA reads TGTGCCTGGAGTGTACACGGGGGTGGAAACACCATATATTTT. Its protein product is CAWSVHGGGNTIYF. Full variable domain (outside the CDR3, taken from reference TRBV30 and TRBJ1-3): SQTIHQWPATLVQPVGSPLSLECTVEGTSNPNLYWYRQAAGRGLQLLFYSVGIGQISSEVPQNLSASRPQDRQFILSSKKLLLSDSGFYLCAWSVHGGGNTIYFGEGSWLTVV.

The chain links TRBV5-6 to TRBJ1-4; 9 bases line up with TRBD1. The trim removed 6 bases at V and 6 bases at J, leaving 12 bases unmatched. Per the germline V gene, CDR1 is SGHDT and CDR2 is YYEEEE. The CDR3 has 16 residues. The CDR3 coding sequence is TGTGCCAGCACCTTCTCCGGGACAGGGATATATGAAAAACTGTTTTTT. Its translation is CASTFSGTGIYEKLFF. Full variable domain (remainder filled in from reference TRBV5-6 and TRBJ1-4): DAGVTQSPTHLIKTRGQQVTLRCSPKSGHDTVSWYQQALGQGPQFIFQYYEEEERQRGNFPDRFSGHQFPNYSSELNVNALLLGDSALYLCASTFSGTGIYEKLFFGSGTQLSVL.

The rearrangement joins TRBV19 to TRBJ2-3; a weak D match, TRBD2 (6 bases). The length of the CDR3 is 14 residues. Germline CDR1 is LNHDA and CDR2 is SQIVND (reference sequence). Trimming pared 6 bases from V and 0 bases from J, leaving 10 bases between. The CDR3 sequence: CASRTGTSTDTQYF. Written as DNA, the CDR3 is TGTGCCAGTAGGACCGGGACTAGCACAGATACGCAGTATTTT. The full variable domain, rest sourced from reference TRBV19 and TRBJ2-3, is DGGITQSPKYLFRKEGQNVTLSCEQNLNHDAMYWYRQDPGQGLRLIYYSQIVNDFQKGDIAEGYSVSREKKESFPLTVTSAQKNPTAFYLCASRTGTSTDTQYFGPGTRLTVL.

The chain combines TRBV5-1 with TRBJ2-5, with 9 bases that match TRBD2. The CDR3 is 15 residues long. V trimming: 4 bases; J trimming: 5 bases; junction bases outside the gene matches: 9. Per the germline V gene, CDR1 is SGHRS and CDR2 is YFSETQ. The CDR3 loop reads CASSALGGGVETQYF. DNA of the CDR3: TGCGCCAGCAGCGCTCTTGGCGGGGGGGTCGAGACCCAGTACTTC.

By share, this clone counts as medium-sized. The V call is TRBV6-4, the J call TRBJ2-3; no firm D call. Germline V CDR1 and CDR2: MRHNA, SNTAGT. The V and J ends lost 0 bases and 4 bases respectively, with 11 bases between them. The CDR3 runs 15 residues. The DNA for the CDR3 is TGTGCCAGCAGTGACTCGATGGGCGCAGCAGATACGCAGTATTTT. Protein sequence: CASSDSMGAADTQYF.

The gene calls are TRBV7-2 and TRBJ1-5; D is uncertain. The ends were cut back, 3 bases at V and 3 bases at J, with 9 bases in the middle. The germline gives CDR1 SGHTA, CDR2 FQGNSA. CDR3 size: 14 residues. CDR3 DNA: TGTGCCAGCAGCTTCGGACTTAACAATCAGCCCCAGCATTTT. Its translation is CASSFGLNNQPQHF. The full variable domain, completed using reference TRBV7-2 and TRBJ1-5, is GAGVSQSPSNKVTEKGKDVELRCDPISGHTALYWYRQSLGQGLEFLIYFQGNSAPDKSGLPSDRFSAERTGGSVSTLTIQRTQQEDSAVYLCASSFGLNNQPQHFGDGTRLSIL.

The CDR3 coding sequence is TGTGCCAGTAGTCTCCACAGGGCAGGGCAGCCCCAGCATTTT. Protein: CASSLHRAGQPQHF. The chain couples TRBV19 to TRBJ1-5, with D perhaps matching TRBD1 (6 bases). The CDR3 totals 14 residues. Deletions cut 5 bases from V and 7 bases from J, with 15 bases between. Germline lookup yields CDR1 LNHDA and CDR2 SQIVND (reference sequence). Filled out from reference TRBV19 and TRBJ1-5, the complete variable domain reads DGGITQSPKYLFRKEGQNVTLSCEQNLNHDAMYWYRQDPGQGLRLIYYSQIVNDFQKGDIAEGYSVSREKKESFPLTVTSAQKNPTAFYLCASSLHRAGQPQHFGDGTRLSIL.

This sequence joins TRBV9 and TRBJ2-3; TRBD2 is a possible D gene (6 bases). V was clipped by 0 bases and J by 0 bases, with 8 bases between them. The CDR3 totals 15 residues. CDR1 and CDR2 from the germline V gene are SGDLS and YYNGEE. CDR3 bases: TGTGCCAGCAGCGTAGAGGGACTTAGCACAGATACGCAGTATTTT. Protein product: CASSVEGLSTDTQYF.

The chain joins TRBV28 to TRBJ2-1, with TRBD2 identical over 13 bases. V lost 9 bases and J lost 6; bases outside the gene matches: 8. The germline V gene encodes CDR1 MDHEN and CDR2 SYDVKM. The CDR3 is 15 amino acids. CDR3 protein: CASTTGLAGANEQFF. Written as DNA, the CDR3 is TGTGCCAGTACTACAGGACTAGCGGGAGCCAATGAGCAGTTCTTC.

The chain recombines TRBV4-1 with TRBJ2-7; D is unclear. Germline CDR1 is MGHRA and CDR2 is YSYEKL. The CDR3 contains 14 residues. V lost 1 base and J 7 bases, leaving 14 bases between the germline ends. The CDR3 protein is CASSQVIATSEQYF. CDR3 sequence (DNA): TGCGCCAGCAGCCAAGTGATTGCTACGAGTGAGCAGTACTTC.

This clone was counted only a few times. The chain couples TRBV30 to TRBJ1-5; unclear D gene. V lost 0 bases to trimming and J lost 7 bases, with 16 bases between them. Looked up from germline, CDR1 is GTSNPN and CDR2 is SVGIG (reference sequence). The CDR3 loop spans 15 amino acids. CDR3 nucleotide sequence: TGTGCCTGGAGTGTAGGCGTGGGAGGGCGCCAGCCCCAGCATTTT. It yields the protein CAWSVGVGGRQPQHF.

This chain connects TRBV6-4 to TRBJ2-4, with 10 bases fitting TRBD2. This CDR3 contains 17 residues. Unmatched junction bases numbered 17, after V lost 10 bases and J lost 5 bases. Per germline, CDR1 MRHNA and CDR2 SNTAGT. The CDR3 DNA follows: TGTGCCATCCCGCCAGGCTCTAGCGGGAGATTAGAAAACATTCAGTACTTC. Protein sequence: CAIPPGSSGRLENIQYF.

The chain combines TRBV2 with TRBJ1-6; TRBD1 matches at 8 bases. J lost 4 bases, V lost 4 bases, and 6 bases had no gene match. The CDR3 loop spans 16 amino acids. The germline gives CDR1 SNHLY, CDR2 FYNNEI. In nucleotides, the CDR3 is TGTGCCAGCAGTGTAAGTGGACAGGGTTATAATTCACCCCTCCACTTT. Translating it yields CASSVSGQGYNSPLHF.

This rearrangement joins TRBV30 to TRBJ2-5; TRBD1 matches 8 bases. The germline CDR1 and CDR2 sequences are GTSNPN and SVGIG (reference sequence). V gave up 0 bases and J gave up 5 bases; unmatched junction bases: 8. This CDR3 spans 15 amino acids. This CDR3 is CAWSVRRTGWETQYF. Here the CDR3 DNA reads TGTGCCTGGAGTGTACGAAGGACAGGGTGGGAGACCCAGTACTTC. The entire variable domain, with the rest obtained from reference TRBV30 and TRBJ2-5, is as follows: SQTIHQWPATLVQPVGSPLSLECTVEGTSNPNLYWYRQAAGRGLQLLFYSVGIGQISSEVPQNLSASRPQDRQFILSSKKLLLSDSGFYLCAWSVRRTGWETQYFGPGTRLLVL.

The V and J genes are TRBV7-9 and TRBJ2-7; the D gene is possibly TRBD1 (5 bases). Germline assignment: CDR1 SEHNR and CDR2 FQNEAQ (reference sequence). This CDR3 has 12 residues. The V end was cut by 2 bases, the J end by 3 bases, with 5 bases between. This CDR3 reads CASSLQGYEQYF. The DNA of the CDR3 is TGTGCCAGCAGCTTACAGGGCTACGAGCAGTACTTC.

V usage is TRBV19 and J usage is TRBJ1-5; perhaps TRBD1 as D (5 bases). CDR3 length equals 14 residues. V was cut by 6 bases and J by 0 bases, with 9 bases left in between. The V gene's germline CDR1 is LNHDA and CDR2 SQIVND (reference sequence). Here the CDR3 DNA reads TGTGCCAGTAGAGACAGAAATAGCAATCAGCCCCAGCATTTT. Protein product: CASRDRNSNQPQHF.

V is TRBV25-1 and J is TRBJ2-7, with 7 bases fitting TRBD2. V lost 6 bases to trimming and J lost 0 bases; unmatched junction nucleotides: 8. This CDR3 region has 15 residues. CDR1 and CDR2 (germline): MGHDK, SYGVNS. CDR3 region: CASRGRGISSYEQYF. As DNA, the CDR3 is TGTGCCAGCAGGGGGAGGGGTATTAGCTCCTACGAGCAGTACTTC.

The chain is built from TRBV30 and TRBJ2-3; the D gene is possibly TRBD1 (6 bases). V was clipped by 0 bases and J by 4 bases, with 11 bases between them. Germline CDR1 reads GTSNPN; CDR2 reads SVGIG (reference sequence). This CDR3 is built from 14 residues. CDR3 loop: CAWSVGQSPDTQYF. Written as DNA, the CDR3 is TGTGCCTGGAGTGTAGGACAGAGCCCAGATACGCAGTATTTT.

The CDR3 sequence: CASSLISLAGGDEQFF. Here the CDR3 DNA reads TGTGCCAGCAGCTTAATAAGCCTAGCCGGCGGGGATGAGCAGTTCTTC. The rearrangement links TRBV7-3 to TRBJ2-1; weak D call: TRBD2 (6 bases). The CDR3 runs to 16 residues. The V end lost 1 base, the J end lost 8 bases, and 18 bases lay between the germline ends. Germline V gene sequence: CDR1 SGHTA, CDR2 FQGTGA. Drawing the rest from reference TRBV7-3 and TRBJ2-1, the complete variable domain is GAGVSQTPSNKVTEKGKYVELRCDPISGHTALYWYRQSLGQGPEFLIYFQGTGAADDSGLPNDRFFAVRPEGSVSTLKIQRTERGDSAVYLCASSLISLAGGDEQFFGPGTRLTVL.

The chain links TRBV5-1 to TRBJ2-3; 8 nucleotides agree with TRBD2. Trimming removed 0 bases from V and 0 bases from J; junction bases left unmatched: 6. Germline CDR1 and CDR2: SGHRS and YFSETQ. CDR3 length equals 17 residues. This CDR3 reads CASSLAGASGSTDTQYF. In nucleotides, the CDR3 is TGCGCCAGCAGCTTGGCCGGGGCTAGCGGGAGCACAGATACGCAGTATTTT.

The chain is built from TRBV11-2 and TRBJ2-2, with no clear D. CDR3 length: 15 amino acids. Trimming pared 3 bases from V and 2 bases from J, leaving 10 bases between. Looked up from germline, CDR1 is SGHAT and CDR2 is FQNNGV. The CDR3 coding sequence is TGTGCCAGCAGCTTCTCGCGGATCAACACCGGGGAGCTGTTTTTT. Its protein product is CASSFSRINTGELFF.

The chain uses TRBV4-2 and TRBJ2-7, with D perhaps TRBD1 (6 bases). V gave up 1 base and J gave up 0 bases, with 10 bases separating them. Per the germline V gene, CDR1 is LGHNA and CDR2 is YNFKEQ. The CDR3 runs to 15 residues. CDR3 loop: CASSQGRTASYEQYF. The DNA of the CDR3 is TGTGCCAGCAGCCAAGGTCGGACAGCCTCCTACGAGCAGTACTTC.

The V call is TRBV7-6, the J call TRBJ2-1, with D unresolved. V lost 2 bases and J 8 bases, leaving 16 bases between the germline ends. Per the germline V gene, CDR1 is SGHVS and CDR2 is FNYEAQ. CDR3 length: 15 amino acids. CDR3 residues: CASSLYGPKRDEQFF. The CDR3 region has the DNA TGTGCCAGCAGCTTATACGGCCCCAAACGGGATGAGCAGTTCTTC.